The 14 T cell receptor beta chains given below trace back to one sample, sequenced in a study of blood T cell repertoires in COVID-19. The data were produced by immunoSEQ multiplex PCR, yet TCRdb's version contains in-frame clones alone and is incomplete. The sample consists of some 240,000 clones, about 80% of them appearing once. Material: PBMCs or T cells enriched from blood (not recorded which). The receptors stem from a man younger than 40 with acute COVID-19.

The DNA for the CDR3 is TGTGCCAGCCCCCCTCCACACACGGGTTTCACTGAAGCTTTCTTT. Amino acids: CASPPPHTGFTEAFF. The chain combines TRBV19 with TRBJ1-1; D is undetermined. In germline, CDR1 is LNHDA, CDR2 SQIVND (reference sequence). V shed 9 bases and J shed 4 bases, with 21 bases lying between them. This CDR3 spans 15 amino acids.

V is TRBV7-3 and J is TRBJ2-2; D gene unclear. CDR3 length equals 16 residues. Trimming stripped 2 bases from V and 7 bases from J, with 17 bases between. Germline V CDR1 and CDR2: SGHTA, FQGTGA. The CDR3 loop reads CASSLYASPSSGELFF. CDR3 DNA: TGTGCCAGCAGCTTATACGCCTCGCCGAGTAGCGGGGAGCTGTTTTTT.

The rearrangement joins TRBV15 to TRBJ2-5, with a possible D match to TRBD2 (6 bases). CDR1 is LNHNV and CDR2 is YYDKDF in the germline V gene (reference sequence). This CDR3 is 15 amino acids long. Trimming left V 0 bases short and J 2 bases short, with 10 bases between. The CDR3 reads CATSRDLAVQETQYF. CDR3 nucleotides: TGTGCCACCAGCAGAGATTTAGCGGTACAAGAGACCCAGTACTTC.

The chain joins TRBV6-5 to TRBJ2-2; D gene unclear. This CDR3 is built from 13 residues. Between the trimmed V and J ends, which lost 6 bases and 1 base, there was a span of 6 bases. The germline V gene has CDR1 MNHEY and CDR2 SVGAGI. DNA for the CDR3: TGTGCCAGCAGGGGCAGGAACACCGGGGAGCTGTTTTTT. This codes for CASRGRNTGELFF.

This sequence joins TRBV18 and TRBJ1-4; maybe TRBD1 (5 bases). This CDR3 has 13 residues. Germline V CDR1 and CDR2: KGHSH, LQKENI. Trimming took off 3 bases at V and 6 bases at J, with 8 bases between the two ends. The CDR3 nucleotides are TGTGCCAGCTCACCCAGGGTCGATGAAAAACTGTTTTTT. Its protein is CASSPRVDEKLFF.

The chain links TRBV4-3 to TRBJ2-1; D may be TRBD2 (6 bases). Germline V gene data show CDR1 as LGHNA and CDR2 as YSLEER. Trimming took 4 bases from V and 0 from J, leaving 31 bases between them. The CDR3 consists of 22 residues. The CDR3 DNA is TGCGCCAGCAGCCCCCCTGGTGCAGTTGGGGATAGCGGTCGGAGCTCCTACAATGAGCAGTTCTTC. It translates to CASSPPGAVGDSGRSSYNEQFF.

CDR3 loop: CSVALGGDNSPLHF. CDR3 sequence (DNA): TGCAGCGTTGCACTCGGCGGCGATAATTCACCCCTCCACTTT. The V and J genes are TRBV29-1 and TRBJ1-6; D is undetermined. The CDR3 is 14 amino acids. The V and J ends lost 4 bases and 5 bases respectively, with 12 bases between them. Looked up from germline, CDR1 is SQVTM and CDR2 is ANQGSEA.

The chain uses TRBV10-2 and TRBJ2-7; tentative D call: TRBD1 (6 bases). The CDR3 totals 14 residues. The V gene's germline CDR1 is WSHSY and CDR2 SAAADI. V was clipped by 3 bases and J by 6 bases, with 15 bases between them. CDR3 sequence (DNA): TGCGCCAGCAGTGACACAGGGTCCTACGTCGAGCAGTACGTC. This encodes CASSDTGSYVEQYV.

The chain joins TRBV19 to TRBJ1-2; 7 nucleotides agree with TRBD1. The trim removed 10 bases at V and 3 bases at J, leaving 11 bases unmatched. This CDR3 spans 14 amino acids. Germline assignment: CDR1 LNHDA and CDR2 SQIVND (reference sequence). The CDR3, as DNA: TGTGCCACTACGCCCGGGACAGCGTACTATGGCTACACCTTC. It codes for CATTPGTAYYGYTF.

The chain combines TRBV7-8 with TRBJ2-2, with 7 bases lining up with TRBD1. J was trimmed by 2 bases and V by 5 bases; bases with no gene match: 5. Germline CDR1 is SGHVS and CDR2 is FQNEAQ. CDR3 length: 15 amino acids. The CDR3 bases are TGTGCCAGCAGCCTACAGGGGACCAACACCGGGGAGCTGTTTTTT. This encodes CASSLQGTNTGELFF.

The rearrangement links TRBV11-1 to TRBJ1-2, with D unclear. V lost 7 bases and J lost 0, with 6 bases in between. From germline, CDR1 is SGHAT and CDR2 FQDESV (reference sequence). The CDR3 consists of 12 residues. This chain's CDR3 is CASTRTNYGYTF. In DNA form, the CDR3 reads TGTGCCAGCACCAGAACTAACTATGGCTACACCTTC.

The chain joins TRBV28 to TRBJ2-7, with D maybe TRBD2 (6 bases). The CDR3 has 14 residues. The V gene lost 6 bases and the J gene lost 1 base, with 13 bases spanning the gap. CDR1 is MDHEN, CDR2 SYDVKM, per germline. The CDR3 sequence is CASRNSGTSYEQYV. The CDR3 DNA sequence: TGTGCCAGCAGAAACTCCGGGACTTCCTACGAGCAGTACGTC.

J is TRBJ1-1 and V is TRBV7-9; D unclear. V was trimmed by 5 bases and J by 11 bases, leaving 15 bases between them. Germline CDR1 reads SEHNR; CDR2 reads FQNEAQ (reference sequence). This CDR3 has 12 amino acids. The CDR3 nucleotides are TGTGCCAGCAGCCCTGATAGTTCCTACGCTTTCTTT. It translates to CASSPDSSYAFF.

Regarding this clone: The sample contains more than one DNA sequence encoding this CDR3. V is TRBV29-1 and J is TRBJ2-6; D call uncertain. Looked up from germline, CDR1 is SQVTM and CDR2 is ANQGSEA. Deletions cut 4 bases from V and 0 bases from J, with 4 bases between. This CDR3 region has 13 residues. Here the CDR3 reads CSVASSGANVLTF. The CDR3 bases are TGCAGCGTTGCCAGCTCTGGGGCCAACGTCCTGACTTTC.